This T cell receptor (beta chain) is from a study of cytomegalovirus exposure and HLA in healthy donors. Concerning this clone: Its target is unknown.

Study-wide results and limits: A later analysis by the authors found several of the most significant clusters apparently linked to common viral pathogens.

Vbeta (60) and Jbeta (13) primers were used in the PCR. Using immunoSEQ multiplex PCR, the repertoire was profiled, and TCRdb retains in-frame clones only, with some absent. Listed are approximately 100,000 clones; 3.5% falls within the top ten. V lost 4 bases and J 4 bases, leaving 10 bases between the germline ends. There are 13 residues in the CDR3. In germline, CDR1 is LGHNA, CDR2 YSLEER. The origin of this receptor is a man aged 40-49 years in good health and CMV-seronegative. Sequenced input: PBMCs. The chain is built from TRBV4-3 and TRBJ1-2; no clear D gene. The CDR3 coding sequence is TGCGCCAGCAGCCCAGGTCCCAGCTATGGCTACACCTTC. This sequence encodes CASSPGPSYGYTF.